This T cell receptor (beta chain) originates from a study of PD-L1 blockade in urothelial cancer. Study at large: At 6 weeks and at 3 weeks (second dose) after treatment start, blood was analyzed.

Sequencing was performed with immunoSEQ multiplex PCR; in TCRdb, only in-frame clones are kept and a portion is missing. This table has 120,000 or so clones, around 88% appearing once. Trimming took 4 bases from V and 3 from J; bases not matched to a gene: 5. Germline V gives CDR1 SGDLS, CDR2 YYNGEE. The CDR3 has 14 amino acids. Specified time point: peripheral blood 6 weeks after treatment start. The rearrangement joins TRBV9 to TRBJ2-3, with 7 nucleotides matching TRBD2. This receptor was identified in a man in his fifties with urothelial cancer. The source was PBMCs, collected around atezolizumab (anti-PD-L1) treatment. The CDR3 DNA reads TGTGCCAGCAGCCAAGCGGGGAGGACAGATACGCAGTATTTT. It is translated as CASSQAGRTDTQYF.